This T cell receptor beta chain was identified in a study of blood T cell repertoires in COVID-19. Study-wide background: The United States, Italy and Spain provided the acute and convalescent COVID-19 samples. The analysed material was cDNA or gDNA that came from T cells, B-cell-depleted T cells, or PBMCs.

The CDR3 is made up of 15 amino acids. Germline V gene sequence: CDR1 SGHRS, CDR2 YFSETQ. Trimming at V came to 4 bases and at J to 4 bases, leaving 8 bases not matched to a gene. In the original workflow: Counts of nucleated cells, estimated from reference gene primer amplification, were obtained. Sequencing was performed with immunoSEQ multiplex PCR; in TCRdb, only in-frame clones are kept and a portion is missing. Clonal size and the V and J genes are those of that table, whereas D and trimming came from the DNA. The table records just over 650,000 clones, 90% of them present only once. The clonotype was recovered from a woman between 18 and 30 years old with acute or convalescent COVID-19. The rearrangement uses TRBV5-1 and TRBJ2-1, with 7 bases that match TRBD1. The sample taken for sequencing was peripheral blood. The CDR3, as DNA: TGCGCCAGCAGCCCGGGACAGAGCCCTTACAATGAGCAGTTCTTC. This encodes CASSPGQSPYNEQFF.